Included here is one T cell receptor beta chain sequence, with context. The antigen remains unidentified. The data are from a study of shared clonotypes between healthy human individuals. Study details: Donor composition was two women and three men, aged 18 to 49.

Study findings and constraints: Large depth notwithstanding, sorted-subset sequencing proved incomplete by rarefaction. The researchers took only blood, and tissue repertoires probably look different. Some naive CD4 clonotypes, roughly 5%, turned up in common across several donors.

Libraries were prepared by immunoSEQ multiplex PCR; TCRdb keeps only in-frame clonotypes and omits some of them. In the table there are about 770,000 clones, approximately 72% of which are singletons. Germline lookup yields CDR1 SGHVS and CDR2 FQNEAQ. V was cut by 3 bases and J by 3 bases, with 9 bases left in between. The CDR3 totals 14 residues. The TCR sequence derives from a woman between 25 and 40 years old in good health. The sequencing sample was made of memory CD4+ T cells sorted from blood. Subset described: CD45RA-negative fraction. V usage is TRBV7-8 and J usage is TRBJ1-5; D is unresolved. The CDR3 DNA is TGTGCCAGCAGCTTTCGGCAGGTCAATCAGCCCCAGCATTTT. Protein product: CASSFRQVNQPQHF. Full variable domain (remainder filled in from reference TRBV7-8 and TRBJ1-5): GAGVSQSPRYKVAKRGQDVALRCDPISGHVSLFWYQQALGQGPEFLTYFQNEAQLDKSGLPSDRFFAERPEGSVSTLKIQRTQQEDSAVYLCASSFRQVNQPQHFGDGTRLSIL.